This T cell receptor (beta chain) was recovered during a study of T cell repertoires in cytomegalovirus infection. At the level of the study: Well-studied HLA-B-restricted CMV epitopes were used in the study alongside recently identified HLA-C-restricted ones. General study points: Of the TCR beta families, the public ones yielded a cumulative frequency that identified carriers of CMV plus the relevant HLA.

From the reads, TCRdb called clonotypes with MiXCR, one entry per CDR3 protein. This sample has tens of thousands of distinct CDR3 sequences, with about 19% found just once. As to this clonotype: Its antigen is not identified.

Germline V gene sequence: CDR1 SGHAT, CDR2 FQDESV (reference sequence). V gave up 1 base and J gave up 0 bases; unmatched junction bases: 20. The length of the CDR3 is 21 residues. The sequencing here drew on CD8+ T cells from cultured PBMCs, taken from culture after CMV antigen stimulation. V usage is TRBV11-1 and J usage is TRBJ1-2, with 7 bases that match TRBD1. The clonotype comes from a human donor in good health (CMV status not recorded). Some clones in this sample may be carry-over from other donors' samples. DNA of the CDR3: TGTGCCAGCAGCTTAGTACTCTGGGGTAGTGGGGACAGAAACTCTAACTATGGCTACACCTTC. Encoded protein: CASSLVLWGSGDRNSNYGYTF.